A selection of T cell receptor beta chains follows, all from one sample in a study of cytomegalovirus exposure and HLA in healthy donors. Method: immunoSEQ multiplex PCR; TCRdb's copy keeps in-frame clones and lacks some. The sample holds more than 85,000 clones, about 95% seen once. Sequenced input: PBMCs. The receptor source for this set is a woman younger than 30 in good health and CMV-seronegative. Each CDR3 is given with its conserved first and last residue. Each record gives: CDR3 protein, CDR3 DNA, J gene, D gene, clone size, V gene. A D gene is named only where the DNA matches it firmly. Clone size is given for some rows only: seen once, a few or many times, or a class if the clone is expanded.

cdr3_aa: CASSLLGNSNTEAFF
cdr3_nt: TGCGCCAGCAGCTTGCTGGGCAACTCGAACACTGAAGCTTTCTTT
j_call: TRBJ1-1
d_call: -
clone_size: -
v_call: TRBV5-1

cdr3_aa: CASSPPLEGNTEAFF
cdr3_nt: TGTGCCAGCTCACCTCCCTTAGAGGGTAACACTGAAGCTTTCTTT
j_call: TRBJ1-1
d_call: -
clone_size: -
v_call: TRBV18

cdr3_aa: CASSFNARQPQHF
cdr3_nt: TGTGCCAGCAGCTTTAATGCGCGCCAGCCCCAGCATTTT
j_call: TRBJ1-5
d_call: -
clone_size: -
v_call: TRBV7-2

cdr3_aa: CAISDQNPWGYTF
cdr3_nt: TGTGCCATCAGTGATCAGAATCCCTGGGGCTACACCTTC
j_call: TRBJ1-2
d_call: -
clone_size: -
v_call: TRBV10-3

cdr3_aa: CASSGTGSDQAFF
cdr3_nt: TGTGCCAGTAGTGGTACAGGGAGCGACCAAGCTTTCTTT
j_call: TRBJ1-1
d_call: -
clone_size: -
v_call: TRBV19

cdr3_aa: CSVEDREDTGNTIYF
cdr3_nt: TGCAGCGTTGAGGACAGGGAAGATACTGGAAACACCATATATTTT
j_call: TRBJ1-3
d_call: TRBD1
clone_size: -
v_call: TRBV29-1

cdr3_aa: CAWSPHVSSANEQFF
cdr3_nt: TGTGCCTGGAGCCCCCACGTGAGTAGTGCCAATGAGCAGTTCTTC
j_call: TRBJ2-1
d_call: -
clone_size: -
v_call: TRBV30

cdr3_aa: CASGLQQGQGEAFF
cdr3_nt: TGTGCTAGTGGTCTACAACAGGGTCAAGGTGAAGCTTTCTTT
j_call: TRBJ1-1
d_call: -
clone_size: -
v_call: TRBV12-5

cdr3_aa: CARRQGEKENEQFF
cdr3_nt: TGTGCCCGCCGGCAGGGGGAGAAAGAGAATGAGCAGTTCTTC
j_call: TRBJ2-1
d_call: -
clone_size: -
v_call: TRBV21-1

cdr3_aa: CASSRKGLSSYEQYF
cdr3_nt: TGTGCCAGCAGCCGAAAAGGACTGTCCTCCTACGAGCAGTACTTC
j_call: TRBJ2-7
d_call: -
clone_size: -
v_call: TRBV14

cdr3_aa: CSVGRDSPLYEQYF
cdr3_nt: TGCAGCGTGGGCCGGGACTCGCCTCTCTACGAGCAGTACTTC
j_call: TRBJ2-7
d_call: -
clone_size: -
v_call: TRBV29-1

cdr3_aa: CASNQPGGKLFF
cdr3_nt: TGTGCCAGTAACCAGCCAGGGGGAAAACTGTTTTTT
j_call: TRBJ1-4
d_call: TRBD1
clone_size: -
v_call: TRBV19

cdr3_aa: CASSLRRGYTEAFF
cdr3_nt: TGTGCCAGCAGCCTCCGGCGGGGGTACACTGAAGCTTTCTTT
j_call: TRBJ1-1
d_call: -
clone_size: -
v_call: TRBV7-9

cdr3_aa: CASSRDRSKNIQYF
cdr3_nt: TGTGCCAGCAGTCGGGACAGATCCAAAAACATTCAGTACTTC
j_call: TRBJ2-4
d_call: TRBD1
clone_size: -
v_call: TRBV2

cdr3_aa: CASSPRTSGETQYF
cdr3_nt: TGTGCCAGCAGTCCCAGGACTAGCGGAGAGACCCAGTACTTC
j_call: TRBJ2-5
d_call: TRBD2
clone_size: -
v_call: TRBV2

cdr3_aa: CASSGRTGSGNTIYF
cdr3_nt: TGTGCCAGCAGCGGTCGTACGGGCTCTGGAAACACCATATATTTT
j_call: TRBJ1-3
d_call: -
clone_size: -
v_call: TRBV2

cdr3_aa: CATHPETGNRNGYTF
cdr3_nt: TGTGCCACCCATCCGGAAACAGGGAATAGGAATGGCTACACCTTC
j_call: TRBJ1-2
d_call: -
clone_size: once
v_call: TRBV2

cdr3_aa: CASSSELAGVWSRFF
cdr3_nt: TGTGCCAGCAGCTCCGAACTAGCGGGAGTTTGGAGTCGGTTCTTC
j_call: TRBJ2-1
d_call: TRBD2
clone_size: -
v_call: TRBV5-4

cdr3_aa: CASSLRWQDTEAFF
cdr3_nt: TGTGCCAGCAGCTTAAGGTGGCAGGACACTGAAGCTTTCTTT
j_call: TRBJ1-1
d_call: -
clone_size: -
v_call: TRBV11-2

cdr3_aa: CASNWQGSEKLFF
cdr3_nt: TGTGCCAGCAACTGGCAGGGCAGTGAAAAACTGTTTTTT
j_call: TRBJ1-4
d_call: -
clone_size: -
v_call: TRBV2

cdr3_aa: CATRQSGANVLTF
cdr3_nt: TGTGCCACTAGACAGTCTGGGGCCAACGTCCTGACTTTC
j_call: TRBJ2-6
d_call: -
clone_size: -
v_call: TRBV19

cdr3_aa: CASVPKISGNTIYF
cdr3_nt: TGTGCCAGCGTCCCCAAAATCTCTGGAAACACCATATATTTT
j_call: TRBJ1-3
d_call: -
clone_size: -
v_call: TRBV2

cdr3_aa: CASSRHGADTQYF
cdr3_nt: TGTGCCAGCAGCAGGCACGGAGCAGATACGCAGTATTTT
j_call: TRBJ2-3
d_call: -
clone_size: -
v_call: TRBV7-6

cdr3_aa: CASSERGPYEQYF
cdr3_nt: TGTGCCAGCAGTGAAAGGGGGCCTTACGAGCAGTACTTC
j_call: TRBJ2-7
d_call: TRBD1
clone_size: -
v_call: TRBV6-1

cdr3_aa: CASSSGLAGGPGIQYF
cdr3_nt: TGTGCCAGCAGCTCGGGACTAGCGGGAGGGCCTGGCATTCAGTACTTC
j_call: TRBJ2-4
d_call: TRBD2
clone_size: -
v_call: TRBV7-9

cdr3_aa: CATSEQGNDYEQYF
cdr3_nt: TGTGCCACCAGCGAACAGGGAAATGACTACGAGCAGTACTTC
j_call: TRBJ2-7
d_call: -
clone_size: -
v_call: TRBV15

cdr3_aa: CASSVGPNTEAFF
cdr3_nt: TGTGCCAGCAGCGTAGGGCCGAACACTGAAGCTTTCTTT
j_call: TRBJ1-1
d_call: -
clone_size: -
v_call: TRBV9

cdr3_aa: CASSEWDFRGDTEAFF
cdr3_nt: TGTGCCAGCAGTGAATGGGACTTCAGGGGGGACACTGAAGCTTTCTTT
j_call: TRBJ1-1
d_call: TRBD1
clone_size: once
v_call: TRBV6-1

cdr3_aa: CASSYGGGGYTF
cdr3_nt: TGTGCCAGCAGCTACGGCGGGGGAGGCTACACCTTC
j_call: TRBJ1-2
d_call: -
clone_size: -
v_call: TRBV4-2

cdr3_aa: CASSGQGGLNIQYF
cdr3_nt: TGTGCCAGCAGTGGCCAGGGCGGTCTGAACATTCAGTACTTC
j_call: TRBJ2-4
d_call: -
clone_size: -
v_call: TRBV2

cdr3_aa: CASSRDYSTDTQYF
cdr3_nt: TGTGCCAGTAGCCGGGACTATAGCACAGATACGCAGTATTTT
j_call: TRBJ2-3
d_call: TRBD2
clone_size: -
v_call: TRBV19

cdr3_aa: CASSYEIGGNEQFF
cdr3_nt: TGTGCCAGCAGTTACGAGATAGGAGGGAATGAGCAGTTCTTC
j_call: TRBJ2-1
d_call: -
clone_size: few
v_call: TRBV6-6

cdr3_aa: CAWDAGQGRNQPQHF
cdr3_nt: TGTGCCTGGGATGCGGGACAGGGTAGAAACCAGCCCCAGCATTTT
j_call: TRBJ1-5
d_call: TRBD1
clone_size: -
v_call: TRBV30

cdr3_aa: CASSRRDRVLGHMNTEAFF
cdr3_nt: TGCGCCAGCAGCCGCCGGGACAGGGTTTTAGGCCACATGAACACTGAAGCTTTCTTT
j_call: TRBJ1-1
d_call: TRBD1
clone_size: -
v_call: TRBV5-1

cdr3_aa: CAISVTTPKREGSYEQYF
cdr3_nt: TGTGCCATCAGTGTAACGACGCCTAAGCGGGAGGGTTCCTACGAGCAGTACTTC
j_call: TRBJ2-7
d_call: TRBD2
clone_size: -
v_call: TRBV10-3

cdr3_aa: CASSSAYFSPLHF
cdr3_nt: TGTGCCAGCAGCTCCGCCTATTTTTCACCCCTCCACTTT
j_call: TRBJ1-6
d_call: -
clone_size: -
v_call: TRBV11-1

cdr3_aa: CASSSVSGGVDYGYTF
cdr3_nt: TGCGCCAGCAGCTCAGTTTCTGGGGGGGTGGACTATGGCTACACCTTC
j_call: TRBJ1-2
d_call: -
clone_size: -
v_call: TRBV5-1

cdr3_aa: CASSSDRSQPQHF
cdr3_nt: TGTGCCAGCAGCTCGGACAGGAGTCAGCCCCAGCATTTT
j_call: TRBJ1-5
d_call: TRBD1
clone_size: -
v_call: TRBV5-8

cdr3_aa: CAWTQQGNTEAFF
cdr3_nt: TGTGCCTGGACCCAACAGGGGAACACTGAAGCTTTCTTT
j_call: TRBJ1-1
d_call: -
clone_size: -
v_call: TRBV30

cdr3_aa: CASGDTNQPQHF
cdr3_nt: TGTGCCAGTGGGGACACTAATCAGCCCCAGCATTTT
j_call: TRBJ1-5
d_call: -
clone_size: -
v_call: TRBV19

cdr3_aa: CASSFEAPRTGELFF
cdr3_nt: TGTGCCAGCAGCTTTGAGGCACCCCGCACCGGGGAGCTGTTTTTT
j_call: TRBJ2-2
d_call: -
clone_size: -
v_call: TRBV5-4

cdr3_aa: CASSYSLNSPEQYF
cdr3_nt: TGTGCCAGCAGTTACTCTCTCAACTCCCCGGAGCAGTACTTC
j_call: TRBJ2-7
d_call: -
clone_size: -
v_call: TRBV6-5

cdr3_aa: CASSFDATVNFF
cdr3_nt: TGTGCCAGCAGCTTTGATGCGACAGTGAATTTCTTT
j_call: TRBJ1-1
d_call: -
clone_size: -
v_call: TRBV7-2

cdr3_aa: CAISGTEYNTEAFF
cdr3_nt: TGTGCCATCAGTGGGACAGAGTATAACACTGAAGCTTTCTTT
j_call: TRBJ1-1
d_call: -
clone_size: -
v_call: TRBV10-3

cdr3_aa: CSVEAARTGTGELFF
cdr3_nt: TGCAGCGTTGAAGCGGCCCGGACAGGCACCGGGGAGCTGTTTTTT
j_call: TRBJ2-2
d_call: TRBD1
clone_size: -
v_call: TRBV29-1

cdr3_aa: CASSLRRDTEAFF
cdr3_nt: TGCGCCAGCAGCTTGCGGCGGGACACTGAAGCTTTCTTT
j_call: TRBJ1-1
d_call: -
clone_size: -
v_call: TRBV5-1

cdr3_aa: CASSLSPGSDTQYF
cdr3_nt: TGCGCCAGCAGCTTGAGTCCAGGATCAGATACGCAGTATTTT
j_call: TRBJ2-3
d_call: -
clone_size: once
v_call: TRBV5-1

cdr3_aa: CASSPDRQFYEQYF
cdr3_nt: TGTGCCAGCAGCCCCGATCGACAGTTCTACGAGCAGTACTTC
j_call: TRBJ2-7
d_call: -
clone_size: -
v_call: TRBV9

cdr3_aa: CAKRTSPYNEQFF
cdr3_nt: TGTGCCAAAAGGACTTCCCCCTACAATGAGCAGTTCTTC
j_call: TRBJ2-1
d_call: -
clone_size: -
v_call: TRBV6-1

cdr3_aa: CASSRGGGTEAFF
cdr3_nt: TGCGCCAGCAGCAGGGGAGGAGGCACTGAAGCTTTCTTT
j_call: TRBJ1-1
d_call: -
clone_size: once
v_call: TRBV5-1

cdr3_aa: CASSVDSYYNEQFF
cdr3_nt: TGTGCCAGCAGCGTGGACAGCTATTACAATGAGCAGTTCTTC
j_call: TRBJ2-1
d_call: -
clone_size: -
v_call: TRBV9

cdr3_aa: CASSVGLAGLDTQYF
cdr3_nt: TGTGCCAGCAGCGTAGGGCTAGCGGGGTTAGATACGCAGTATTTT
j_call: TRBJ2-3
d_call: TRBD2
clone_size: -
v_call: TRBV9

cdr3_aa: CASSYSGTGGYNEQFF
cdr3_nt: TGTGCCAGCAGTTACTCTGGGACAGGGGGTTACAATGAGCAGTTCTTC
j_call: TRBJ2-1
d_call: TRBD1
clone_size: -
v_call: TRBV6-5

cdr3_aa: CASSTTWGSGGAYNEQFF
cdr3_nt: TGTGCCAGTAGTACCACCTGGGGTAGCGGGGGTGCCTACAATGAGCAGTTCTTC
j_call: TRBJ2-1
d_call: TRBD2
clone_size: -
v_call: TRBV19

cdr3_aa: CASSVAPGQGWYEQYF
cdr3_nt: TGTGCCAGCAGCGTAGCCCCGGGACAAGGGTGGTACGAGCAGTACTTC
j_call: TRBJ2-7
d_call: -
clone_size: -
v_call: TRBV9

cdr3_aa: CASSPTKQGGEQYF
cdr3_nt: TGCGCCAGCAGCCCAACCAAACAGGGAGGGGAGCAGTACTTC
j_call: TRBJ2-7
d_call: -
clone_size: -
v_call: TRBV4-3

cdr3_aa: CASSELASGSAGELFF
cdr3_nt: TGTGCCAGCAGTGAATTGGCTAGCGGGAGTGCCGGGGAGCTGTTTTTT
j_call: TRBJ2-2
d_call: TRBD2
clone_size: -
v_call: TRBV6-1